This TCR beta chain was documented in a study of blood T cell repertoires in COVID-19. The cohort comprised adults aged 18 to 89 years residing in approximately 25 US areas. Original processing notes: Cell counts per sample came from amplifying reference gene primers. The method was immunoSEQ multiplex PCR; TCRdb's version includes in-frame clones alone and lacks a portion of them. That table gives V, J and clone size, and the DNA gave D and trimming. The sample lists approximately 210,000 clones; about four fifths were seen once. J lost 2 bases, V lost 6 bases, and 6 bases had no gene match. The CDR3 runs to 15 residues. CDR1 ENHRY and CDR2 SYGVKD come from the germline V gene.

This receptor was taken from a woman in her fifties or sixties with acute COVID-19. The J gene is TRBJ1-1, the V gene TRBV10-3; 10 positions match TRBD1. Source material: PBMCs or T cells enriched from blood (not recorded which). CDR3 in DNA: TGTGCCATCAGCTTTAGGACAGGGGGAAACACTGAAGCTTTCTTT. Encoded protein: CAISFRTGGNTEAFF.